Described below is a single TCR delta chain sequence and its context. Its antigen remains unidentified. These data are taken from a study of Vδ1+ human thymocytes. Whole-study findings and limits: The authors advised highly purified populations and single-cell validation. Despite high sort purity, about 20% of thymic T cell receptor delta sequences were Vdelta2. In the thymus, TRG and TRD repertoires looked highly polyclonal with Gaussian CDR3 lengths.

The template was reverse-transcribed extracted RNA. The CDR3 regions were amplified by multiplex PCR from V-gene primers to a constant-region primer. TCRdb re-analyzed the multiplex PCR reads via CATT. The table lists approximately 24,000 delta-chain clones, under 8% of them singletons. Germline V gene lookup returns CDR1 TSWWSYY and CDR2 QGS. Trimming stripped 1 base from V and 0 bases from J, with 18 bases between. The CDR3 is 18 residues long. Thymocytes were sorted as CD3+ TCRVdelta1+ TCRVdelta2- after alphabeta T cell depletion. Purity of the sorted Vdelta1+ thymocytes ranged from roughly 97% to 99.6%.

Source material: Vdelta1+ gamma-delta thymocytes from the thymus. Subset: FACS-sorted CD3+ TCRalphabeta- TCRVdelta1+ TCRVdelta2- thymocytes. J is TRDJ1 and V is TRDV1; no clear D gene. The sequence derives from a girl less than two years old who had congenital heart surgery. This CDR3 is CALGERTHIHRYTDKLIF. DNA for the CDR3: TGTGCTCTTGGGGAACGGACCCACATACACAGGTACACCGATAAACTCATCTTT.